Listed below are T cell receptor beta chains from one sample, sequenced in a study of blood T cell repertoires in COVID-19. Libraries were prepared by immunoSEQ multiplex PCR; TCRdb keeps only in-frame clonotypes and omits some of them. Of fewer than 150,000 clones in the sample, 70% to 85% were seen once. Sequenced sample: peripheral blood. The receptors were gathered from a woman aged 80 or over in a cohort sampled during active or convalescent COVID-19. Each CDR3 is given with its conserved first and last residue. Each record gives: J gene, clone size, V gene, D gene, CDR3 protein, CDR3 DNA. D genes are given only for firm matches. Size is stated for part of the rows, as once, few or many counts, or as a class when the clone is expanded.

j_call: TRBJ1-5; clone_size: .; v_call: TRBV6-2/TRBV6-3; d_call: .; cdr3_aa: CASSYGGAMWPQHF; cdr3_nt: TGTGCCAGCAGTTACGGGGGCGCAATGTGGCCCCAGCATTTT
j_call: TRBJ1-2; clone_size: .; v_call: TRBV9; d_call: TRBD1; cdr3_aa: CASSRDRAVSYGYTF; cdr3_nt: TGTGCCAGCAGCAGAGACAGGGCGGTATCCTATGGCTACACCTTC
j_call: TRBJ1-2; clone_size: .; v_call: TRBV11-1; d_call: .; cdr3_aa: CASSLLSGDYGYTF; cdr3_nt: TGTGCCAGCAGCTTATTATCGGGGGACTATGGCTACACCTTC
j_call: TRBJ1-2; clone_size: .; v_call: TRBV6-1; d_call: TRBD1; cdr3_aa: CASSEGRGPTYGYTF; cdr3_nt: TGTGCCAGCAGTGAAGGGAGGGGGCCTACCTATGGCTACACCTTC
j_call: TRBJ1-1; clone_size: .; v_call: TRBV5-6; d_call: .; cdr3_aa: CASSWQGTEAFF; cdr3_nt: TGTGCCAGCAGCTGGCAGGGAACTGAAGCTTTCTTT
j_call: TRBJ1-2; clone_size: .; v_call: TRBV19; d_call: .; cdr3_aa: CASTQLRGGYGYTF; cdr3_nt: TGTGCCAGTACCCAACTACGGGGAGGCTATGGCTACACCTTC
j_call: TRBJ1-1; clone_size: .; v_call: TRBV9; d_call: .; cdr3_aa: CASSPYTTEAFF; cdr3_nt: TGTGCCAGCAGCCCTTACACCACTGAAGCTTTCTTT
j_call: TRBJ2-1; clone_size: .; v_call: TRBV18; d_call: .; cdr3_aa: CASSPSRDEQFF; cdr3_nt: TGTGCCAGCTCACCCAGCCGGGATGAGCAGTTCTTC
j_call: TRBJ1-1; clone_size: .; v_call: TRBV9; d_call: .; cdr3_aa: CASSLGQFMNTEAFF; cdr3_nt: TGTGCCAGCAGCCTCGGACAGTTTATGAACACTGAAGCTTTCTTT
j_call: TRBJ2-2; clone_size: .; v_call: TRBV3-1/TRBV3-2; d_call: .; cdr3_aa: CASSQKYSGELFF; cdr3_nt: TGTGCCAGCAGCCAAAAATATTCCGGGGAGCTGTTTTTT
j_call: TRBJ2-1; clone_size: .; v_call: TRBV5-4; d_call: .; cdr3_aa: CASSLTGFNEQFF; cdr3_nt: TGTGCCAGCAGCTTGACAGGATTCAATGAGCAGTTCTTC
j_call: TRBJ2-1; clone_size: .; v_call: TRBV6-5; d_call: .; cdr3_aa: CASIKGGLPYNEQFF; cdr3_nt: TGTGCCAGCATTAAGGGGGGACTACCCTACAATGAGCAGTTCTTC
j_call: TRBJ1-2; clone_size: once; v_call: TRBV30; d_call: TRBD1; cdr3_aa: CAWGGRLGDRGGDGYTF; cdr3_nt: TGTGCCTGGGGCGGTAGGTTAGGCGACAGGGGAGGTGATGGCTACACCTTC
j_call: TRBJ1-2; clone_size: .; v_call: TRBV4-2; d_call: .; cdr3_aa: CASSHGGLNYGYTF; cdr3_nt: TGTGCCAGCAGCCATGGTGGCCTTAACTATGGCTACACCTTC
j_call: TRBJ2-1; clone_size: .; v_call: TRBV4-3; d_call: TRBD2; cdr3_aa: CASSRWFAGGYNEQFF; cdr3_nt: TGCGCCAGCAGTCGATGGTTCGCGGGGGGCTACAATGAGCAGTTCTTC
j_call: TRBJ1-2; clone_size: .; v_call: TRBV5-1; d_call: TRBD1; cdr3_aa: CASSRDRVAGYTF; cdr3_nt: TGCGCCAGCAGCCGCGACAGGGTGGCGGGCTACACCTTC
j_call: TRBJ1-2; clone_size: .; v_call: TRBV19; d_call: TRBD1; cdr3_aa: CASSTRTGQGYTF; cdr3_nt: TGTGCCAGTAGTACCCGGACAGGACAGGGCTACACCTTC
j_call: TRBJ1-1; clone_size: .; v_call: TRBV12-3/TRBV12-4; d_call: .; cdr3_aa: CASSFGGNTEAFF; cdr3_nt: TGTGCCAGCAGTTTCGGCGGGAACACTGAAGCTTTCTTT
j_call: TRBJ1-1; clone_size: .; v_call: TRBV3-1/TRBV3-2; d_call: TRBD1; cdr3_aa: CASRRQGMDTEAFF; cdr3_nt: TGTGCCAGCAGACGACAGGGAATGGACACTGAAGCTTTCTTT
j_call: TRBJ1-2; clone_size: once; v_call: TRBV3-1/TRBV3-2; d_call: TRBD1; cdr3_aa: CASSDWTGSYGYTF; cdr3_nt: TGTGCCAGCAGCGACTGGACAGGGTCCTATGGCTACACCTTC
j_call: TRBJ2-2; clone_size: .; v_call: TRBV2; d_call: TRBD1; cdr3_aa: CASTGQGSNTGELFF; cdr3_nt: TGTGCCAGCACGGGACAGGGGTCGAACACCGGGGAGCTGTTTTTT
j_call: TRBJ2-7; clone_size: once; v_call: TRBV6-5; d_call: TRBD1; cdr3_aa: CASRKTGNPYEQYF; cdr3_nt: TGTGCCAGCAGGAAGACAGGGAACCCCTACGAGCAGTACTTC
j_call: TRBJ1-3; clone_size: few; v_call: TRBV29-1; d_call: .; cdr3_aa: CSAPPRTAGNTIYF; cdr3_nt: TGCAGCGCACCTCCTCGGACAGCTGGAAACACCATATATTTT
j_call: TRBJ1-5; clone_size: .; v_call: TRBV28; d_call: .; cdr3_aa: CASRARGGRGPQHF; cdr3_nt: TGTGCCAGCAGAGCTCGGGGGGGGCGGGGGCCCCAGCATTTT
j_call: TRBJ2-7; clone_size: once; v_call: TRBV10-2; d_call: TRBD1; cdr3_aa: CASSDSGTGEQVQYF; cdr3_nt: TGCGCCAGCAGTGATTCCGGGACAGGGGAGCAGGTGCAGTACTTC
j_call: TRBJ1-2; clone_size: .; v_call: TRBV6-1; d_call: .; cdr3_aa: CASSEGVQRDGYTF; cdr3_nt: TGTGCCAGCAGTGAAGGGGTACAACGGGATGGCTACACCTTC
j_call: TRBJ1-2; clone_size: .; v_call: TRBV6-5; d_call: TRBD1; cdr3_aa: CASSYDRGYGYTF; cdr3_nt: TGTGCCAGCAGTTACGACAGGGGTTATGGCTACACCTTC
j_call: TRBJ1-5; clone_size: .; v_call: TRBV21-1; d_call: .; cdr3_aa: CASSKPLGTESYSNQPQHF; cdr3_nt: TGTGCCAGCAGCAAGCCTTTGGGGACAGAATCATATAGCAATCAGCCCCAGCATTTT
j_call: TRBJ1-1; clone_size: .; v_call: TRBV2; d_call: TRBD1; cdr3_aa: CASSFSGQGEAFF; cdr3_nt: TGTGCCAGCAGTTTTTCGGGACAGGGTGAAGCTTTCTTT
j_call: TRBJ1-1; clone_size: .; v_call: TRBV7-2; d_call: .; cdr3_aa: CASSRGTLDTEAFF; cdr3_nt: TGTGCCAGCAGCAGAGGGACACTAGACACTGAAGCTTTCTTT
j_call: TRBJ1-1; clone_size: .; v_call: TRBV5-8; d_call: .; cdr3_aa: CASSLRGSEAFF; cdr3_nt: TGTGCCAGCAGCCTTCGGGGATCTGAAGCTTTCTTT
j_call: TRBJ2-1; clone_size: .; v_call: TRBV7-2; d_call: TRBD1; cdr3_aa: CASSLDAGGIYNEQFF; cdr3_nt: TGTGCCAGCAGCTTAGATGCAGGGGGTATCTACAATGAGCAGTTCTTC
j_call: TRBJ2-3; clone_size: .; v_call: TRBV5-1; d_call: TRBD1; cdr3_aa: CASSLRQGVSVQYF; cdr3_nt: TGCGCCAGCAGCTTGCGTCAGGGGGTTTCAGTTCAGTATTTT
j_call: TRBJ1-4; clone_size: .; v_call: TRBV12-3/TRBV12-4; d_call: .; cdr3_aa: CAVRVGRHEKLFF; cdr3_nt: TGTGCCGTCAGGGTGGGGAGGCATGAAAAACTGTTTTTT
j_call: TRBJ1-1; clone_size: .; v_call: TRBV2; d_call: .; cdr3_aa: CASSRGLRAEAFF; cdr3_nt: TGTGCCAGCAGCAGGGGCCTCAGAGCTGAAGCTTTCTTT
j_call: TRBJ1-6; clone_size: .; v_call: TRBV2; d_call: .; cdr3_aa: CASSEIRKNSPLHF; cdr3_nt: TGTGCCAGCAGTGAAATCAGGAAGAATTCACCCCTCCACTTT
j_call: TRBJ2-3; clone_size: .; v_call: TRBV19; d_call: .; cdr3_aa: CASRGTYNTQYF; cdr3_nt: TGTGCCAGTAGGGGGACTTACAATACGCAGTATTTT
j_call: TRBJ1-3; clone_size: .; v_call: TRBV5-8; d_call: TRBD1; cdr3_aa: CASSLRGDRAKGNTIYF; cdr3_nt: TGTGCCAGCAGCTTAAGAGGGGACAGGGCGAAAGGAAACACCATATATTTT
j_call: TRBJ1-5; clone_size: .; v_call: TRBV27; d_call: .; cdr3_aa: CASSWRRNQPQHF; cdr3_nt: TGTGCCAGCAGTTGGCGGAGAAATCAGCCCCAGCATTTT
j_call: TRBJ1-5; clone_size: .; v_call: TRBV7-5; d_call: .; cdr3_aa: CARSLALSGLEQPQHF; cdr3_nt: TGTGCCAGAAGCTTAGCGCTCTCAGGGTTGGAACAGCCCCAGCATTTT
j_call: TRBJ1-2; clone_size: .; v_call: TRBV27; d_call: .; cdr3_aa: CASSPRGRSNYGYTF; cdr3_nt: TGTGCCAGCAGTCCCCGGGGGAGGTCCAACTATGGCTACACCTTC
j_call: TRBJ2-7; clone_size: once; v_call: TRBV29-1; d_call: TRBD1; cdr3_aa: CSVDADREAGEQYF; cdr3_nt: TGCAGCGTTGACGCGGACAGGGAGGCGGGCGAGCAGTACTTC